This T cell receptor (beta chain) stems from a study of T-cell reconstitution after alpha-beta-depleted transplantation in children. Trimming removed 5 bases at V and 0 bases at J, with 14 bases between. The length of the CDR3 is 16 residues. This clonotype was recorded many times. Unique molecular identifiers were incorporated during preparation of the TCRbeta library. TCRdb analysed the PCR reads with MiXCR anew, one entry per CDR3 protein. The sample lists hundreds of thousands of distinct CDR3 sequences, 17% occurring once. V gene TRBV12-3 or TRBV12-4 combines with J gene TRBJ1-3; TRBD1 is a possible D gene (6 bases). The TCR comes from a male patient aged 2 to 9 who had a stem cell transplant for acute lymphoblastic leukemia, so the T cells may come from the graft donor. The material sequenced was PBMCs, mostly from graft donor cells, taken 360 days after TCRalphabeta/CD19-depleted stem cell transplant. The CDR3 DNA sequence: TGTGCCAGCAGTCTCAACAGGGTAGGCTCTGGAAACACCATATATTTT. As protein: CASSLNRVGSGNTIYF.